This T cell receptor beta chain was retrieved from a study of T cells in Graves' hyperthyroidism and ophthalmopathy. Study results and caveats: Most clonotypes expanded in the thyroid (above 0.001) were also present in blood.

It was RNA transcripts that yielded the amplified TCR beta CDR3 regions. The HTBI set primed first-round TCR CDR3 RT-PCR. TCRdb independently ran MiXCR on the multiplex PCR reads; one entry per CDR3 protein. The repertoire holds around 620,000 distinct CDR3 sequences, under 60% seen once, with 15% to 20% in the top ten. This clonotype was detected many times. Its specificity is not known. The germline gene is not matched at one end of the junction; a read error may be the cause. The CDR3 runs to 12 residues. Germline CDR1 is SGHNT and CDR2 is YYREEE (reference sequence). Diagnosis rested on symptoms, serum thyroxine and TRAb, thyroid ultrasound, and orbital computed tomography.

Sequencing used peripheral blood or thyroid tissue (not recorded which). This receptor was taken from an adult woman with Graves' disease, either hyperthyroidism or ophthalmopathy (not recorded which). This chain joins TRBV5-4 and TRBJ2-5; TRBD2 might be the D (6 bases). The CDR3 coding sequence is TGCGCCAGCAGCTTAACTAGCGAGACCCAGTACTTC. This encodes CASSLTSETQYF.